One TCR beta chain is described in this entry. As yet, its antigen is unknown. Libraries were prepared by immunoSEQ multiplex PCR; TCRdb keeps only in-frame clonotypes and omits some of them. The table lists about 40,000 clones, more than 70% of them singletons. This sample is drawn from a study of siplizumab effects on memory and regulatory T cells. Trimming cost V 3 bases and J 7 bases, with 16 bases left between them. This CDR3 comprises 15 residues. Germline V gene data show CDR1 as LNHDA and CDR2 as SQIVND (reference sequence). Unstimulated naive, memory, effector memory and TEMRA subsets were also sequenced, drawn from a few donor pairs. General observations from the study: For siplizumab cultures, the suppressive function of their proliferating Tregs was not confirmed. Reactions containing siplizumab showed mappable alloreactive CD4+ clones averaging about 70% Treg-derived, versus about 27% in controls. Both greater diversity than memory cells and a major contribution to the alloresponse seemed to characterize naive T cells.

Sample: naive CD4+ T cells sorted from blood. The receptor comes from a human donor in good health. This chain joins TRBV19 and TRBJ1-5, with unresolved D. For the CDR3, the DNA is TGTGCCAGTAGTATCAAATCGGGAATAGAACAGCCCCAGCATTTT. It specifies CASSIKSGIEQPQHF.